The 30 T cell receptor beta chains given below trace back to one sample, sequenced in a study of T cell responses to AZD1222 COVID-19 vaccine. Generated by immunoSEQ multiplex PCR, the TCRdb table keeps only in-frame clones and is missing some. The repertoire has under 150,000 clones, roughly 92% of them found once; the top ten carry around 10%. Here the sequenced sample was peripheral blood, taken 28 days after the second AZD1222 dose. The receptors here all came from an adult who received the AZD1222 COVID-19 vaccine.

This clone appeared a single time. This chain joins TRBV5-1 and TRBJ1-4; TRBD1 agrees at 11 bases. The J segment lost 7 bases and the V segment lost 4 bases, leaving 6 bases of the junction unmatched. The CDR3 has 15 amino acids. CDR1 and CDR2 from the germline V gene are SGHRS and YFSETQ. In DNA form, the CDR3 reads TGCGCCAGCAGCCCCAGGGACAGGGGGGCTGAAAAACTGTTTTTT. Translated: CASSPRDRGAEKLFF. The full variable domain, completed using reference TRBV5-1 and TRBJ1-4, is KAGVTQTPRYLIKTRGQQVTLSCSPISGHRSVSWYQQTPGQGLQFLFEYFSETQRNKGNFPGRFSGRQFSNSRSEMNVSTLELGDSALYLCASSPRDRGAEKLFFGSGTQLSVL.

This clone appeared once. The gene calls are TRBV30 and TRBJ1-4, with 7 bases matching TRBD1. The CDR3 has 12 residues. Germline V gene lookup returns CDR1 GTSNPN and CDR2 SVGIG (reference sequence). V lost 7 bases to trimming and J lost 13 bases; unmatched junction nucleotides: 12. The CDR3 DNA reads TGTGCCTATAACAACCCGGGACAGAGACTGTTTTTT. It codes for CAYNNPGQRLFF.

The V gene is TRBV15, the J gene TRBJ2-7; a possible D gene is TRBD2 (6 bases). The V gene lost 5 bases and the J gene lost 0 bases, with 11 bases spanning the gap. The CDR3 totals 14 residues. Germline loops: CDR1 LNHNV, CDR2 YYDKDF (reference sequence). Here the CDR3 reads CATSGTVSSYEQYF. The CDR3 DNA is TGTGCCACCAGCGGGACTGTTAGCTCCTACGAGCAGTACTTC.

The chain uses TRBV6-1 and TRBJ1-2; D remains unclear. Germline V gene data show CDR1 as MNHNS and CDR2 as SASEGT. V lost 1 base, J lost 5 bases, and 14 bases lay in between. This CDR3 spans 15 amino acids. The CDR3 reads CASSEGPRTFYGYTF. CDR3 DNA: TGTGCCAGCAGTGAAGGGCCCAGGACTTTTTATGGCTACACCTTC.

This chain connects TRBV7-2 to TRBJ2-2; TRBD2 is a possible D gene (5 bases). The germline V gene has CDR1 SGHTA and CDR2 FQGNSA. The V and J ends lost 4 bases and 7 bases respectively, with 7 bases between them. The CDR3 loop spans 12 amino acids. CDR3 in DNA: TGTGCCAGCAGCTCGGACTTCGGGGAGCTGTTTTTT. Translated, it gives CASSSDFGELFF.

The CDR3 region is CASSQSRDRDTDTQYF. The CDR3 bases are TGTGCCAGCAGCCAGAGCCGGGACAGGGACACAGATACGCAGTATTTT. The V gene is TRBV4-2, the J gene TRBJ2-3; 9 bases match TRBD1. Germline CDR1 reads LGHNA; CDR2 reads YNFKEQ. The CDR3 consists of 16 residues. V lost 3 bases, J lost 2 bases, and 6 bases stayed unmatched.

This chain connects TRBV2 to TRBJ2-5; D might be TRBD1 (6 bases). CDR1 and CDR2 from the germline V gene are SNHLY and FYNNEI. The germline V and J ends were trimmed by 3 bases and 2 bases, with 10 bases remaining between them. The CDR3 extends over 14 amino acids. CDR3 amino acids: CASSDRGGQETQYF. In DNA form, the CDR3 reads TGTGCCAGCAGTGACAGGGGTGGGCAAGAGACCCAGTACTTC.

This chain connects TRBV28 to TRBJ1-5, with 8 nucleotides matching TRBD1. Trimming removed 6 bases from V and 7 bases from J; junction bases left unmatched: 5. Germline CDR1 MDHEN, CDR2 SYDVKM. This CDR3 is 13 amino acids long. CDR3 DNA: TGTGCCAGCAGCGACAGGGGTTGGCAGCCCCAGCATTTT. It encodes CASSDRGWQPQHF.

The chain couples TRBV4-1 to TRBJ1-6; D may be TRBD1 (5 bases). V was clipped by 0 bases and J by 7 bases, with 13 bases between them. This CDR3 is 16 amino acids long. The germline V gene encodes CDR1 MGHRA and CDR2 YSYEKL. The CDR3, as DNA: TGCGCCAGCAGCCAAGAAACGGGGGAGAGGAATTCACCCCTCCACTTT. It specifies CASSQETGERNSPLHF.

The CDR3 loop is CASSLGDRAVGNTIYF. Here the CDR3 DNA reads TGTGCCAGCAGCTTAGGAGACAGGGCAGTTGGAAACACCATATATTTT. V and J are TRBV7-9 and TRBJ1-3; 7 bases agree with TRBD1. The CDR3 runs to 16 residues. Germline V gene data show CDR1 as SEHNR and CDR2 as FQNEAQ (reference sequence). V shed 1 base and J 3 bases; nucleotides not matched to a gene: 6.

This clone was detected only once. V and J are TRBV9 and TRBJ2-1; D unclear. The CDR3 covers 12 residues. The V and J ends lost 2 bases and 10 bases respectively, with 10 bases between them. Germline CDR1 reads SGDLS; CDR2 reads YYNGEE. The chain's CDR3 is CASSVNPSEQFF. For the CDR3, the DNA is TGTGCCAGCAGCGTGAACCCGTCGGAGCAGTTCTTC.

CDR3 sequence (DNA): TGTGCCAGCAGTGACTCGGGGGGCGCTGGGGCCAACGTCCTGACTTTC. This sequence encodes CASSDSGGAGANVLTF. This chain joins TRBV6-4 and TRBJ2-6; D tentatively fits TRBD1 or TRBD2 (6 bases each). V gave up 0 bases and J gave up 2 bases, with 8 bases separating them. Germline CDR1 is MRHNA and CDR2 is SNTAGT. The CDR3 sequence is 16 residues long.

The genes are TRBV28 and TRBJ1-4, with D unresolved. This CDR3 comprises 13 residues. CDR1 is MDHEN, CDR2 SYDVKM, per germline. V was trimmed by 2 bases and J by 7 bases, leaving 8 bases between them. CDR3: CASSLLKAEKLFF. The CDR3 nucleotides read TGTGCCAGCAGTTTACTTAAGGCTGAAAAACTGTTTTTT.

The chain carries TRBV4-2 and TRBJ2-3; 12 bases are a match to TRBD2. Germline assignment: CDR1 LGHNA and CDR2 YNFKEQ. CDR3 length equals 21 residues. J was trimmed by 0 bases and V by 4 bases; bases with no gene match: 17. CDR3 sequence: CASSPDPLTSGRLTSTDTQYF. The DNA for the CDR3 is TGTGCCAGCAGCCCGGACCCCCTAACTAGCGGGAGGCTTACTAGCACAGATACGCAGTATTTT.

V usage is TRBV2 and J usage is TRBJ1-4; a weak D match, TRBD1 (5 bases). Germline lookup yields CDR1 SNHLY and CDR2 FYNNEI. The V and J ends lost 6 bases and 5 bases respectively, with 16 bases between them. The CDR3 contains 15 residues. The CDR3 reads CASRFTGSPNEKLFF. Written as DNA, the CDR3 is TGTGCCAGCAGGTTTACAGGTTCACCGAATGAAAAACTGTTTTTT.

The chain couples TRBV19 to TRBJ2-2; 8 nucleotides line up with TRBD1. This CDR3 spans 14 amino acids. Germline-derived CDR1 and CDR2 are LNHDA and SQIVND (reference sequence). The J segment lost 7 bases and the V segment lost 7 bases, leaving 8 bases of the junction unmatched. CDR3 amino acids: CASIRQGSGGELFF. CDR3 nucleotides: TGTGCCAGTATTAGACAGGGGTCTGGCGGGGAGCTGTTTTTT.

CDR3 bases: TGCGCCAGCAGCCCGGGCGTGGGCGAATTCACAGATACGCAGTATTTT. Its translation is CASSPGVGEFTDTQYF. V and J are TRBV5-1 and TRBJ2-3; D is ambiguous. Trimming stripped 4 bases from V and 2 bases from J, with 17 bases between. This CDR3 contains 16 residues. Germline V gene data show CDR1 as SGHRS and CDR2 as YFSETQ.

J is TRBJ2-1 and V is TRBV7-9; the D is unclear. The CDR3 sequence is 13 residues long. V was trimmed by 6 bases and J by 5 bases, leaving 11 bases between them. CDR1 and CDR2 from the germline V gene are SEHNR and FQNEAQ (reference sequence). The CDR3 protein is CASRSPSNNEQFF. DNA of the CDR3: TGTGCCAGCAGATCTCCCAGCAACAATGAGCAGTTCTTC.

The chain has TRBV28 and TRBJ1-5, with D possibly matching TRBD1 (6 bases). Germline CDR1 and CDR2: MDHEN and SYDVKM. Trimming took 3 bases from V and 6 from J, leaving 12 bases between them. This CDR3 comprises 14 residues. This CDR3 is CASSFQGIVQPQHF. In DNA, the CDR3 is TGTGCCAGCAGTTTTCAGGGGATAGTTCAGCCCCAGCATTTT. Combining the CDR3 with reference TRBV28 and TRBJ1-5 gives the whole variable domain DVKVTQSSRYLVKRTGEKVFLECVQDMDHENMFWYRQDPGLGLRLIYFSYDVKMKEKGDIPEGYSVSREKKERFSLILESASTNQTSMYLCASSFQGIVQPQHFGDGTRLSIL.

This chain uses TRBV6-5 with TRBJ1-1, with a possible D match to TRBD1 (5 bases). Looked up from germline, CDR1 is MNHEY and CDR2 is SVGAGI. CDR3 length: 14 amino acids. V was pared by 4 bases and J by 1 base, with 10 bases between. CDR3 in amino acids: CASSWGGENTEAFF. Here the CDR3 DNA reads TGTGCCAGCAGTTGGGGGGGGGAGAACACTGAAGCTTTCTTT.

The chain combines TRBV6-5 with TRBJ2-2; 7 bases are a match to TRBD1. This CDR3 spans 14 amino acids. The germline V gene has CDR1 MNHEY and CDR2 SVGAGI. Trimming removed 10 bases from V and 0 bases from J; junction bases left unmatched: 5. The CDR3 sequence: CAIRDSSNTGELFF. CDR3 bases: TGTGCCATCCGGGACAGTTCGAACACCGGGGAGCTGTTTTTT.

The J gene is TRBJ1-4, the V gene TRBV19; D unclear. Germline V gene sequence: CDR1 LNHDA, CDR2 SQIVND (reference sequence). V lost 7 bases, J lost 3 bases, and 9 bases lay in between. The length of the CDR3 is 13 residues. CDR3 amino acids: CASTYSANEKLFF. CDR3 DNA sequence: TGTGCCAGTACCTATTCAGCTAATGAAAAACTGTTTTTT.

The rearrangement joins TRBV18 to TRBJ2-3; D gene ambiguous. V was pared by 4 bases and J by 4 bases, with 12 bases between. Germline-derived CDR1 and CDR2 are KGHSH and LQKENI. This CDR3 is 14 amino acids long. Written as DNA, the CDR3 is TGTGCCAGCTCACGACCTACAGTGCCAGATACGCAGTATTTT. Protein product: CASSRPTVPDTQYF.

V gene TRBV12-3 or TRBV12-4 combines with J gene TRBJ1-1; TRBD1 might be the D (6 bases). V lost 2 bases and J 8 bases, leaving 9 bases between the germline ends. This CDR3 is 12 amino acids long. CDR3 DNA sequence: TGTGCCAGCAGTTTATCCGACAGGGAAGCTTTCTTT. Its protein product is CASSLSDREAFF.

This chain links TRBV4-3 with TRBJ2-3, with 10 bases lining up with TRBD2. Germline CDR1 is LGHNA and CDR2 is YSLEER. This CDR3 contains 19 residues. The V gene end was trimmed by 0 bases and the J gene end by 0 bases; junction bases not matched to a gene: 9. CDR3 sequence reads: CASSQDWLAGALSTDTQYF. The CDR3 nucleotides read TGCGCCAGCAGCCAAGATTGGCTAGCGGGGGCCCTGAGCACAGATACGCAGTATTTT.

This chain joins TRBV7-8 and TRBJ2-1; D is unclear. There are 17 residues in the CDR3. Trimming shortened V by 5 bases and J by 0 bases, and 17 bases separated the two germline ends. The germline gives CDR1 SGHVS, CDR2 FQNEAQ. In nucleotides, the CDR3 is TGTGCCAGCAGCCCCCCGTCGCTTATGAGCTCCTACAATGAGCAGTTCTTC. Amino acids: CASSPPSLMSSYNEQFF.

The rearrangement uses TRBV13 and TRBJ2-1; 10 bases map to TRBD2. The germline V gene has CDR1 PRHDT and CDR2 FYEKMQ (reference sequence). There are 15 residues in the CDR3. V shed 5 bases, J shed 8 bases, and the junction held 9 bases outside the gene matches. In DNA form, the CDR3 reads TGTGCCAGCAGCGGGCTAGCGGGAGTGTCTTATGAGCAGTTCTTC. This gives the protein CASSGLAGVSYEQFF.

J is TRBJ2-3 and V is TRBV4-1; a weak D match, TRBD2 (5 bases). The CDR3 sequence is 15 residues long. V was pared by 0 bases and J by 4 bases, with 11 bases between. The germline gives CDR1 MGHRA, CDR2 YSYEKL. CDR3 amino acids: CASSQDLGIPDTQYF. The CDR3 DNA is TGCGCCAGCAGCCAAGATCTCGGGATACCAGATACGCAGTATTTT.

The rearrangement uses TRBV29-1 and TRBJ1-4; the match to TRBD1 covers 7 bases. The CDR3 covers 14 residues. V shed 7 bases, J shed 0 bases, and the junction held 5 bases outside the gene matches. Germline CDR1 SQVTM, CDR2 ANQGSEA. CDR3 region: CSAGTVSTNEKLFF. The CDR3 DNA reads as TGCAGCGCGGGGACAGTTTCAACTAATGAAAAACTGTTTTTT.

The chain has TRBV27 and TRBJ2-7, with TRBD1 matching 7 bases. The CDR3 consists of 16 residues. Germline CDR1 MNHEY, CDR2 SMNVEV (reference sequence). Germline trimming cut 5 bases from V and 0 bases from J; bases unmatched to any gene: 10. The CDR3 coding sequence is TGTGCCAGCAGTCCCCGTCACAGGGGTCCCTCCTACGAGCAGTACTTC. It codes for CASSPRHRGPSYEQYF.